Following are 32 T cell receptor beta chains from one sample sequenced in a study of T cell changes during pregnancy in multiple sclerosis. Sequenced by immunoSEQ multiplex PCR; TCRdb stores in-frame clones only, minus some. The repertoire holds some 68,000 clones, with 92% as singletons. Specimen: peripheral blood, collected in the second trimester of pregnancy. These receptors all stem from a female donor in good health, enrolled as a control in a pregnancy study.

This clone has only a few counts. This rearrangement joins TRBV18 to TRBJ2-7; D not resolved. Looked up from germline, CDR1 is KGHSH and CDR2 is LQKENI. V was trimmed by 3 bases and J by 5 bases, leaving 5 bases between them. CDR3 length equals 11 residues. The CDR3 loop reads CASSPRHEQYF. The CDR3 nucleotides are TGTGCCAGCTCACCGCGCCACGAGCAGTACTTC.

The chain combines TRBV5-1 with TRBJ2-3, with a possible D match to TRBD2 (5 bases). This CDR3 comprises 14 residues. Trimming cost V 0 bases and J 2 bases, with 7 bases left between them. Germline CDR1 and CDR2: SGHRS and YFSETQ. Written as DNA, the CDR3 is TGCGCCAGCAGCTTGGTACGGGACACAGATACGCAGTATTTT. Translation gives CASSLVRDTDTQYF. Looking up the rest from reference TRBV5-1 and TRBJ2-3 gives the full variable domain: KAGVTQTPRYLIKTRGQQVTLSCSPISGHRSVSWYQQTPGQGLQFLFEYFSETQRNKGNFPGRFSGRQFSNSRSEMNVSTLELGDSALYLCASSLVRDTDTQYFGPGTRLTVL.

The V gene is TRBV19, the J gene TRBJ2-7, with TRBD1 matching over 11 bases. The CDR3 length is 14 residues. Trimming at V came to 4 bases and at J to 5 bases, leaving 4 bases not matched to a gene. Germline V gene data show CDR1 as LNHDA and CDR2 as SQIVND (reference sequence). DNA of the CDR3: TGTGCCAGTAGTACGGGACAGGGGGTCGACGAGCAGTACTTC. This sequence encodes CASSTGQGVDEQYF.

This clone was picked up one time. CDR3 amino acids: CASSTLDRASNQPQHF. CDR3 in DNA: TGTGCCAGTAGTACCCTGGACAGGGCTAGCAATCAGCCCCAGCATTTT. The rearrangement joins TRBV19 to TRBJ1-5; 8 bases line up with TRBD1. The CDR3 loop spans 16 amino acids. CDR1 is LNHDA, CDR2 SQIVND, per germline (reference sequence). Trimming took 4 bases from V and 0 from J; bases not matched to a gene: 5.

The chain joins TRBV5-1 to TRBJ2-4, with 9 bases fitting TRBD1. The CDR3 loop spans 21 amino acids. V shed 4 bases, J shed 1 base, and the junction held 21 bases outside the gene matches. Germline V gene lookup returns CDR1 SGHRS and CDR2 YFSETQ. Here the CDR3 reads CASSQGPGTGLGLMAKNIQYF. CDR3 bases: TGCGCCAGCAGCCAGGGCCCTGGGACAGGGTTGGGGCTAATGGCCAAAAACATTCAGTACTTC. The full variable domain, completed using reference TRBV5-1 and TRBJ2-4, is KAGVTQTPRYLIKTRGQQVTLSCSPISGHRSVSWYQQTPGQGLQFLFEYFSETQRNKGNFPGRFSGRQFSNSRSEMNVSTLELGDSALYLCASSQGPGTGLGLMAKNIQYFGAGTRLSVL.

The genes are TRBV19 and TRBJ1-5, with 7 bases lining up with TRBD1. Germline V gene sequence: CDR1 LNHDA, CDR2 SQIVND (reference sequence). This CDR3 has 15 amino acids. V was pared by 5 bases and J by 1 base, with 5 bases of the junction left unmatched. CDR3 residues: CASSWTGESNQPQHF. The CDR3 bases are TGTGCCAGTAGTTGGACAGGCGAAAGCAATCAGCCCCAGCATTTT. Based on the CDR3 plus reference TRBV19 and TRBJ1-5, the full variable domain is DGGITQSPKYLFRKEGQNVTLSCEQNLNHDAMYWYRQDPGQGLRLIYYSQIVNDFQKGDIAEGYSVSREKKESFPLTVTSAQKNPTAFYLCASSWTGESNQPQHFGDGTRLSIL.

As regards this clone: Other DNA variants within this sample encode the same CDR3. The chain has TRBV5-1 and TRBJ1-4; possibly TRBD1 for D (5 bases). The CDR3 has 14 residues. In germline, CDR1 is SGHRS, CDR2 YFSETQ. V was trimmed by 2 bases and J by 3 bases, leaving 8 bases between them. This CDR3 reads CASSLGAPNEKLFF. In DNA, the CDR3 is TGCGCCAGCAGCTTAGGGGCGCCTAATGAAAAACTGTTTTTT. The whole variable domain, remainder taken from reference TRBV5-1 and TRBJ1-4, is KAGVTQTPRYLIKTRGQQVTLSCSPISGHRSVSWYQQTPGQGLQFLFEYFSETQRNKGNFPGRFSGRQFSNSRSEMNVSTLELGDSALYLCASSLGAPNEKLFFGSGTQLSVL.

The J gene is TRBJ1-2, the V gene TRBV10-3; D not resolved. This CDR3 has 17 amino acids. Germline V gene data show CDR1 as ENHRY and CDR2 as SYGVKD. The V and J ends lost 3 bases and 0 bases respectively, with 17 bases between them. The CDR3 loop is CAISDFNFSLANYGYTF. The CDR3 coding sequence is TGTGCCATCAGTGATTTCAACTTCTCGCTCGCTAACTATGGCTACACCTTC.

The chain couples TRBV4-1 to TRBJ2-7; D is possibly TRBD1 (5 bases). V was trimmed by 3 bases and J by 6 bases, leaving 12 bases between them. Germline V gene data show CDR1 as MGHRA and CDR2 as YSYEKL. The CDR3 extends over 13 amino acids. This CDR3 is CASSQDRTGEQYF. Written as DNA, the CDR3 is TGCGCCAGCAGCCAGGACCGCACAGGCGAGCAGTACTTC.

The rearrangement uses TRBV6-4 and TRBJ2-2, with 14 bases lining up with TRBD2. The J segment lost 1 base and the V segment lost 7 bases, leaving 11 bases of the junction unmatched. In germline, CDR1 is MRHNA, CDR2 SNTAGT. The CDR3 length is 19 residues. This chain's CDR3 is CASTIPATSGRVNTGELFF. Written as DNA, the CDR3 is TGTGCCAGCACCATTCCTGCGACTAGCGGGAGGGTGAACACCGGGGAGCTGTTTTTT.

The CDR3 is CASSSDGSGYGYTF. The CDR3 DNA is TGTGCCAGCTCATCGGACGGCTCGGGGTATGGCTACACCTTC. The V and J genes are TRBV18 and TRBJ1-2; D remains ambiguous. This CDR3 has 14 amino acids. The V gene lost 5 bases and the J gene lost 5 bases, with 15 bases spanning the gap. Per the germline V gene, CDR1 is KGHSH and CDR2 is LQKENI.

This clone was counted only a few times. Other DNA variants within this sample encode the same CDR3. The chain employs TRBV6-4 and TRBJ2-1, with 9 bases fitting TRBD2. V dropped 0 bases and J dropped 4; count of bases not matched to a gene: 1. The length of the CDR3 is 15 residues. Germline V CDR1 and CDR2: MRHNA, SNTAGT. CDR3 protein: CASSDSSGSYNEQFF. The CDR3, as DNA: TGTGCCAGCAGTGACTCTAGCGGGAGTTACAATGAGCAGTTCTTC.

The CDR3, as DNA: TGCGCCAGCAGCCAAGAAGCTAGTCACCGGGAGACCCAGTACTTC. Encoded protein: CASSQEASHRETQYF. V and J are TRBV4-1 and TRBJ2-5; no clear D. Germline loops: CDR1 MGHRA, CDR2 YSYEKL. This CDR3 has 15 residues. With 0 bases removed from V and 5 bases from J, the gap between germline ends came to 13 bases.

This chain joins TRBV25-1 and TRBJ1-1; 7 positions match TRBD1. V shed 1 base, J shed 5 bases, and the junction held 4 bases outside the gene matches. CDR1 MGHDK and CDR2 SYGVNS come from the germline V gene. The CDR3 has 14 amino acids. The CDR3 sequence is CASSEWDSGTEAFF. The CDR3 coding sequence is TGTGCCAGCAGTGAATGGGACAGTGGAACTGAAGCTTTCTTT.

CDR3 protein: CASSSPTREQYF. The CDR3, as DNA: TGTGCCAGCTCATCCCCTACGAGGGAGCAGTACTTC. This rearrangement joins TRBV18 to TRBJ2-7; D gene unclear. This CDR3 region has 12 residues. V was cut by 5 bases and J by 7 bases, with 12 bases left in between. Looked up from germline, CDR1 is KGHSH and CDR2 is LQKENI.

The chain employs TRBV6-5 and TRBJ1-2, with D tentatively TRBD1 (6 bases). The CDR3 is 12 amino acids. Germline V gives CDR1 MNHEY, CDR2 SVGAGI. The V gene lost 8 bases and the J gene lost 8 bases, with 15 bases spanning the gap. In nucleotides, the CDR3 is TGTGCCAGCCAGGGCAGGGGTGAGGGCTACACCTTC. It codes for CASQGRGEGYTF.

The rearrangement joins TRBV19 to TRBJ1-2, with a possible D match to TRBD1 (5 bases). This CDR3 is built from 12 residues. The V and J ends lost 4 bases and 7 bases respectively, with 10 bases between them. Germline CDR1 reads LNHDA; CDR2 reads SQIVND (reference sequence). DNA of the CDR3: TGTGCCAGTAGTACCCGGACATTTGGCTACACCTTC. It translates to CASSTRTFGYTF.

V is TRBV6-5 and J is TRBJ2-1; no clear D gene. The germline V gene has CDR1 MNHEY and CDR2 SVGAGI. V was shortened by 7 bases and J by 4 bases, with 14 bases between the two germline ends. The CDR3 has 14 amino acids. The CDR3 here is CASKSTLAYNEQFF. CDR3 bases: TGTGCCAGCAAGTCGACGTTAGCATACAATGAGCAGTTCTTC.

The CDR3, as DNA: TGTGCCAGCAGCTTAGAAGGGGGAGATACGCAGTATTTT. Translated, it gives CASSLEGGDTQYF. The chain uses TRBV11-1 and TRBJ2-3; TRBD1 might be the D (6 bases). The CDR3 sequence is 13 residues long. Germline-derived CDR1 and CDR2 are SGHAT and FQDESV (reference sequence). Trimming took off 1 base at V and 5 bases at J, with 7 bases between the two ends.

The V gene is TRBV27, the J gene TRBJ1-5, with D uncertain. Trimming cost V 0 bases and J 4 bases, with 4 bases left between them. Germline CDR1 is MNHEY and CDR2 is SMNVEV (reference sequence). This CDR3 comprises 13 residues. The CDR3 loop is CASSLSRNQPQHF. As DNA, the CDR3 is TGTGCCAGCAGTTTATCCCGGAATCAGCCCCAGCATTTT.

CDR3 protein: CASSLVAGDYNEQFF. In DNA, the CDR3 is TGTGCCAGCAGCTTAGTGGCGGGAGACTACAATGAGCAGTTCTTC. The rearrangement uses TRBV7-8 and TRBJ2-1; 7 nucleotides line up with TRBD2. This CDR3 has 15 amino acids. Trimming took 1 base from V and 3 from J; bases not matched to a gene: 3. From germline, CDR1 is SGHVS and CDR2 FQNEAQ.

CDR3 sequence reads: CASTSGVQGANVLTF. CDR3 bases: TGTGCCAGCACCTCGGGAGTGCAAGGGGCCAACGTCCTGACTTTC. The chain recombines TRBV9 with TRBJ2-6; tentatively, D is TRBD2 (6 bases). The V end was cut by 6 bases, the J end by 4 bases, with 14 bases between. Germline CDR1 reads SGDLS; CDR2 reads YYNGEE. CDR3 length: 15 amino acids. The variable domain in full, with the rest retrieved from reference TRBV9 and TRBJ2-6, is DSGVTQTPKHLITATGQRVTLRCSPRSGDLSVYWYQQSLDQGLQFLIQYYNGEERAKGNILERFSAQQFPDLHSELNLSSLELGDSALYFCASTSGVQGANVLTFGAGSRLTVL.

The J gene is TRBJ1-3, the V gene TRBV4-2, with D hard to call. CDR1 and CDR2 (germline): LGHNA, YNFKEQ. The V end was cut by 0 bases, the J end by 2 bases, with 17 bases between. The CDR3 consists of 18 residues. CDR3 loop: CASSQDNPAGRPGNTIYF. As DNA, the CDR3 is TGTGCCAGCAGCCAAGATAACCCCGCGGGGAGGCCTGGAAACACCATATATTTT.

This rearrangement joins TRBV7-3 to TRBJ2-3; D perhaps matches TRBD1 (6 bases). Trimming removed 5 bases at V and 0 bases at J, with 18 bases between. The CDR3 is 17 residues long. CDR1 and CDR2 (germline): SGHTA, FQGTGA. The CDR3 region is CASSHQSAGASTDTQYF. CDR3 nucleotides: TGTGCCAGCAGCCACCAATCGGCAGGGGCCAGCACAGATACGCAGTATTTT. Based on the CDR3 plus reference TRBV7-3 and TRBJ2-3, the full variable domain is GAGVSQTPSNKVTEKGKYVELRCDPISGHTALYWYRQSLGQGPEFLIYFQGTGAADDSGLPNDRFFAVRPEGSVSTLKIQRTERGDSAVYLCASSHQSAGASTDTQYFGPGTRLTVL.

This chain connects TRBV6-1 to TRBJ2-5, with 9 bases matching TRBD1. V was clipped by 4 bases and J by 5 bases; unmatched bases: 8. This CDR3 has 15 residues. In germline, CDR1 is MNHNS, CDR2 SASEGT. The CDR3, as DNA: TGTGCCAGCAGTGGCACAACAGGGGGCTGGGAGACCCAGTACTTC. It is translated as CASSGTTGGWETQYF.

The rearrangement joins TRBV7-6 to TRBJ2-1; 14 bases align to TRBD2. With V trimmed by 5 bases and J by 3 bases, 15 bases remained unmatched. The CDR3 sequence is 20 residues long. In germline, CDR1 is SGHVS, CDR2 FNYEAQ. The CDR3 nucleotides are TGTGCCAGCAGCGGGGGACCCGGGACTAGCGGGAGTGATCTCTACAATGAGCAGTTCTTC. It codes for CASSGGPGTSGSDLYNEQFF. Filled out from reference TRBV7-6 and TRBJ2-1, the complete variable domain reads GAGVSQSPRYKVTKRGQDVALRCDPISGHVSLYWYRQALGQGPEFLTYFNYEAQQDKSGLPNDRFSAERPEGSISTLTIQRTEQRDSAMYRCASSGGPGTSGSDLYNEQFFGPGTRLTVL.

V usage is TRBV2 and J usage is TRBJ1-5, with 9 bases that match TRBD1. CDR1 and CDR2 (germline): SNHLY, FYNNEI. J lost 0 bases, V lost 8 bases, and 8 bases had no gene match. CDR3 size: 16 residues. CDR3 DNA: TGTGCCAGCCGAGGACAGGGGAAGGGTAGCAATCAGCCCCAGCATTTT. It translates to CASRGQGKGSNQPQHF.

This chain connects TRBV28 to TRBJ1-1; D unclear. The CDR3 loop spans 12 amino acids. V shed 5 bases and J shed 5 bases, with 9 bases lying between them. Germline V gives CDR1 MDHEN, CDR2 SYDVKM. DNA of the CDR3: TGTGCCAGCAGTATCATGAGAACTGAAGCTTTCTTT. This encodes CASSIMRTEAFF.

The V gene is TRBV7-9, the J gene TRBJ1-3, with 7 nucleotides matching TRBD1. The CDR3 loop spans 16 amino acids. The germline CDR1 and CDR2 sequences are SEHNR and FQNEAQ (reference sequence). The ends lost 5 bases at V and 3 bases at J; junction bases unmatched: 10. The CDR3 reads CASSEVSGTDGNTIYF. CDR3 DNA sequence: TGTGCCAGCAGCGAAGTGTCCGGGACAGATGGAAACACCATATATTTT. Looking up the rest from reference TRBV7-9 and TRBJ1-3 gives the full variable domain: DTGVSQNPRHKITKRGQNVTFRCDPISEHNRLYWYRQTLGQGPEFLTYFQNEAQLEKSRLLSDRFSAERPKGSFSTLEIQRTEQGDSAMYLCASSEVSGTDGNTIYFGEGSWLTVV.

J is TRBJ2-3 and V is TRBV10-1, with TRBD2 matching 8 bases. The germline V gene has CDR1 WNHNN and CDR2 SYGVQD (reference sequence). Unmatched junction bases numbered 6, after V lost 8 bases and J lost 5 bases. The CDR3 consists of 13 residues. In DNA form, the CDR3 reads TGCGCCAGCCCCCAGCGGGAGTTAGATACGCAGTATTTT. It yields the protein CASPQRELDTQYF.

The chain recombines TRBV9 with TRBJ2-2, with 14 bases fitting TRBD2. CDR1 is SGDLS and CDR2 is YYNGEE in the germline V gene. J was trimmed by 6 bases and V by 5 bases; bases with no gene match: 3. This CDR3 is 15 amino acids long. DNA of the CDR3: TGTGCCAGCAGTCAGACTAGCGGGAGGGCCGGGGAGCTGTTTTTT. Protein: CASSQTSGRAGELFF.

V and J are TRBV19 and TRBJ2-5; TRBD1 agrees at 7 bases. Germline CDR1 and CDR2: LNHDA and SQIVND (reference sequence). The length of the CDR3 is 15 residues. With V trimmed by 4 bases and J by 4 bases, 9 bases remained unmatched. This CDR3 reads CASSSRDSGLETQYF. The CDR3 DNA sequence: TGTGCCAGTAGTAGTAGGGACAGTGGGTTAGAGACCCAGTACTTC.